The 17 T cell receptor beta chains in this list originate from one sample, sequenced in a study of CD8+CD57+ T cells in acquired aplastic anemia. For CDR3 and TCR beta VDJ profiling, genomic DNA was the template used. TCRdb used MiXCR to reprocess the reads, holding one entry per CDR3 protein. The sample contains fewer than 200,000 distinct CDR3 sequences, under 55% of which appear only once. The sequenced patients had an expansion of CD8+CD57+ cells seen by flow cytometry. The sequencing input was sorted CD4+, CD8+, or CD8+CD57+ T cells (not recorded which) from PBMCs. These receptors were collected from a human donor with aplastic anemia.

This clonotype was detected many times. Written as DNA, the CDR3 is TGCAGTGCTAGTGGGGGGGTTGTCTACAATGAGCAGTTCTTC. Its translation: CSASGGVVYNEQFF. The gene calls are TRBV20-1 and TRBJ2-1, with 7 bases identical to TRBD2. Germline loops: CDR1 DFQATT, CDR2 SNEGSKA (reference sequence). This CDR3 spans 14 amino acids. Trimming cost V 3 bases and J 3 bases; bases outside gene matches: 5.

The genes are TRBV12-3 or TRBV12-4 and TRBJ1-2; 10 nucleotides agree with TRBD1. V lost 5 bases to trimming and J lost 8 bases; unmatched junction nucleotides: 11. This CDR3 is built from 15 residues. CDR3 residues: CASSPSTGGLGGYTF. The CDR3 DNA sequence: TGTGCCAGCAGTCCCTCGACAGGGGGCTTAGGGGGCTACACCTTC.

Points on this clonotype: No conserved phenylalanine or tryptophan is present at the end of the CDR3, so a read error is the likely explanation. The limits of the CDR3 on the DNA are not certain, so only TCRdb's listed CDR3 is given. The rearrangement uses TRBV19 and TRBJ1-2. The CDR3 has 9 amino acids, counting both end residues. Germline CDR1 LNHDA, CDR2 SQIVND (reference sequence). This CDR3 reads CASSVAVSY.

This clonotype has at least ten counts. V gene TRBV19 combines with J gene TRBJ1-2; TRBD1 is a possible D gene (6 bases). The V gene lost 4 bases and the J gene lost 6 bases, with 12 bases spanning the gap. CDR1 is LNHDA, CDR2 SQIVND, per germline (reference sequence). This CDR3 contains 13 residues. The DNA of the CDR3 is TGTGCCAGTAGTAAACAGGGCGGTGATGGCTACACCTTC. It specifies CASSKQGGDGYTF. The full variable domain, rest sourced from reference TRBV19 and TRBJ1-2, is DGGITQSPKYLFRKEGQNVTLSCEQNLNHDAMYWYRQDPGQGLRLIYYSQIVNDFQKGDIAEGYSVSREKKESFPLTVTSAQKNPTAFYLCASSKQGGDGYTFGSGTRLTVV.

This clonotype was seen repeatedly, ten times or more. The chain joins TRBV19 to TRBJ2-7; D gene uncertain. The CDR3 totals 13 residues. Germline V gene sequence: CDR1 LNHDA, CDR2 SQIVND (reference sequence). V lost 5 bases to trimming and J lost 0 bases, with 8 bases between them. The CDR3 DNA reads TGTGCCAGTAGTGTTGGGGTCTCCTACGAGCAGTACTTC. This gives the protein CASSVGVSYEQYF.

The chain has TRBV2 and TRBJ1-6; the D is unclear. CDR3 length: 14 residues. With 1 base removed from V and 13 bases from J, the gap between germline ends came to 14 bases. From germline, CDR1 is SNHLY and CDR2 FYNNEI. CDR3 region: CASSEGSFNQPLHF. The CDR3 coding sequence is TGTGCCAGCAGTGAAGGCAGTTTCAATCAGCCCCTCCACTTT. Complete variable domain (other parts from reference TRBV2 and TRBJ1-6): EPEVTQTPSHQVTQMGQEVILRCVPISNHLYFYWYRQILGQKVEFLVSFYNNEISEKSEIFDDQFSVERPDGSNFTLKIRSTKLEDSAMYFCASSEGSFNQPLHFGNGTRLTVT.

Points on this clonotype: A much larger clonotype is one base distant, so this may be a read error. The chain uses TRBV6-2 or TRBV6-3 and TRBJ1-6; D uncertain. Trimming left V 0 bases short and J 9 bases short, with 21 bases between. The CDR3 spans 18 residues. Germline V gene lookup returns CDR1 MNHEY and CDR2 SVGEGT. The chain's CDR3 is CASSYSGPGPSPVSPLHF. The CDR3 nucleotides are TGTGCCAGCAGTTACTCGGGTCCGGGCCCCTCGCCGGTTTCACCCCTCCACTTT.

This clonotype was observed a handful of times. As DNA, the CDR3 is TGCAGTGCTAGGTCATTAAGCGGGGGTAGCACAGATACGCAGTATTTT. Translated: CSARSLSGGSTDTQYF. This chain connects TRBV20-1 to TRBJ2-3; 8 bases are shared with TRBD2. Germline-derived CDR1 and CDR2 are DFQATT and SNEGSKA (reference sequence). V shed 3 bases, J shed 0 bases, and the junction held 8 bases outside the gene matches. The CDR3 sequence is 16 residues long.

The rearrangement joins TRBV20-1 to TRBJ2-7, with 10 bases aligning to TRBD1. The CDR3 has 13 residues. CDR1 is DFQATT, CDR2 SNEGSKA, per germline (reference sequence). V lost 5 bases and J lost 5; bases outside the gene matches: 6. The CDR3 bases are TGCAGTGCTTTACCGGGACAGGGGAACGAGCAGTACTTC. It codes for CSALPGQGNEQYF.

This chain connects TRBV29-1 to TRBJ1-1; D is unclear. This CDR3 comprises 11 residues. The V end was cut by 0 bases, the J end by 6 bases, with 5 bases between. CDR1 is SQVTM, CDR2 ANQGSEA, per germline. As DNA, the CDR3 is TGCAGCGTTGAAGATGTACCTGAAGCTTTCTTT. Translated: CSVEDVPEAFF.

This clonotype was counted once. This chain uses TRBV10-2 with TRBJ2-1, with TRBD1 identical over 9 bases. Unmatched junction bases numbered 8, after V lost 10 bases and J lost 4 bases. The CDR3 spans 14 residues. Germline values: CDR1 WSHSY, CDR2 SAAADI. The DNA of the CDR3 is TGCGCCACCAGACCGGGACAGGGATACAATGAGCAGTTCTTC. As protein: CATRPGQGYNEQFF.

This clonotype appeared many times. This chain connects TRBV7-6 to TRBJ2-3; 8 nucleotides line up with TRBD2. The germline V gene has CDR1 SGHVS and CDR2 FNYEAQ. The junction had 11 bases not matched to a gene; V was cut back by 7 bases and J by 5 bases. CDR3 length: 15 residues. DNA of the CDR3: TGTGCCAGCACCAACCTCCGGGGGGGAGTAGATACGCAGTATTTT. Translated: CASTNLRGGVDTQYF.

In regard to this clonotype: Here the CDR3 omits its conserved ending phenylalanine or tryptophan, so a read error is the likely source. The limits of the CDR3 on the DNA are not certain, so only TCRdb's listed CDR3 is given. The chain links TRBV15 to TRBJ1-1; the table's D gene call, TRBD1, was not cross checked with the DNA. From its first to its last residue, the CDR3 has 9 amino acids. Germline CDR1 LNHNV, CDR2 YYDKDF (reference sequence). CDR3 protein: CATNGQGAE.

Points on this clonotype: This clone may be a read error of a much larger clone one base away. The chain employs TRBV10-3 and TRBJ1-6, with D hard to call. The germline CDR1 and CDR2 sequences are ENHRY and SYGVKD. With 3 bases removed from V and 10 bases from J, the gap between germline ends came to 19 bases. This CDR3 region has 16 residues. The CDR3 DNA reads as TGTGCCATCAGTGAAATGCCCGGGGTAGGAGAATCACCCCTCCACTTT. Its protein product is CAISEMPGVGESPLHF.

The CDR3 sequence is CAITPDREVAYTF. DNA for the CDR3: TGTGCCATCACTCCGGACAGGGAGGTAGCCTACACCTTC. This chain uses TRBV10-3 with TRBJ1-2; 8 bases line up with TRBD1. The germline gives CDR1 ENHRY, CDR2 SYGVKD. The trim removed 7 bases at V and 10 bases at J, leaving 11 bases unmatched. The CDR3 runs 13 residues.

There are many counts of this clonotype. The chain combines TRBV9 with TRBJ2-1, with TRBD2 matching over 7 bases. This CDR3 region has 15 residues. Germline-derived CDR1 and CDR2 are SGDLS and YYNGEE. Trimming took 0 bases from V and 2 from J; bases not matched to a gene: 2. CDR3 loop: CASSVVAGAYNEQFF. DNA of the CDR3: TGTGCCAGCAGCGTAGTCGCGGGGGCCTACAATGAGCAGTTCTTC.

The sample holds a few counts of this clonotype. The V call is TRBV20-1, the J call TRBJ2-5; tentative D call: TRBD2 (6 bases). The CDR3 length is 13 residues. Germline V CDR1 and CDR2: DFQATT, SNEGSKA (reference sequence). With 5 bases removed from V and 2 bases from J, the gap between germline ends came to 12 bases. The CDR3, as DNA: TGCAGTGCTCCTCCGACTAGACAAGAGACCCAGTACTTC. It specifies CSAPPTRQETQYF.